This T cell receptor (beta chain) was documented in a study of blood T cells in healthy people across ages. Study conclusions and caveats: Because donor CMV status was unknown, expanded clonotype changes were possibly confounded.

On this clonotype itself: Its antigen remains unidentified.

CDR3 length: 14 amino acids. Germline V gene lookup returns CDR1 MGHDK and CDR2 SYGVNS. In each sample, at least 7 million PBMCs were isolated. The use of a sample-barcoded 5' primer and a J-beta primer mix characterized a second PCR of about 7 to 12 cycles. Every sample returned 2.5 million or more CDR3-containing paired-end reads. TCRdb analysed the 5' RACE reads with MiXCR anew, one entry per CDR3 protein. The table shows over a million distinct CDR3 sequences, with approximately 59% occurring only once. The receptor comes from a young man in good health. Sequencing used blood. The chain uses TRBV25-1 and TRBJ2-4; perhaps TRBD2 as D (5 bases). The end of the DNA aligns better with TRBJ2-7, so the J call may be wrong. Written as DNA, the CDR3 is TGTGCCAGCAGTGAGGGGAGTGCGGATTACGAGCAGTACTTC. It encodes CASSEGSADYEQYF.